This is a list of T cell receptor beta chains from one sample in a study of control samples from healthy donors and cancer patients. TCRdb's copy holds only in-frame clones and misses some; the assay was immunoSEQ multiplex PCR. The table shows roughly 92,000 clones, with around 90% occurring only once. Sequencing was carried out using blood. The receptors shown here come from an older woman in good health. The CDR3 runs from the conserved cysteine through the conserved F or W. The order of the fields is V gene, CDR3 length, CDR3 protein.

v_call: TRBV30; cdr3_length: 13; cdr3_aa: CAWSVGLSSGAFF
v_call: TRBV11-2; cdr3_length: 16; cdr3_aa: CASSLKGSFQNTEAFF
v_call: TRBV5-5; cdr3_length: 17; cdr3_aa: CASSLTPREISYNEQFF
v_call: TRBV29-1; cdr3_length: 14; cdr3_aa: CSVAGTGSTFEQFF
v_call: TRBV5-4; cdr3_length: 14; cdr3_aa: CASSGTGLKGEQYF
v_call: TRBV19; cdr3_length: 15; cdr3_aa: CASGPTGSIEDTQYF
v_call: TRBV7-9; cdr3_length: 16; cdr3_aa: CASTPSGSANTGELFF
v_call: TRBV9; cdr3_length: 14; cdr3_aa: CASSVTSQNTEAFF
v_call: TRBV12-5; cdr3_length: 15; cdr3_aa: CASGAGLDDYNEQFF
v_call: TRBV7-9; cdr3_length: 14; cdr3_aa: CASTQTGGTETQYF
v_call: TRBV5-1; cdr3_length: 16; cdr3_aa: CASSPGPHAPDTEAFF
v_call: TRBV4-1; cdr3_length: 15; cdr3_aa: CASSPGLAGAGEQYF
v_call: TRBV18; cdr3_length: 15; cdr3_aa: CASSPDMAANTEAFF
v_call: TRBV10-3; cdr3_length: 15; cdr3_aa: CAISEGAGGTETQYF
v_call: TRBV28; cdr3_length: 15; cdr3_aa: CASSLWGGSNQPQHF
v_call: TRBV6-4; cdr3_length: 16; cdr3_aa: CASSDDERDSYNEQFF
v_call: TRBV11-3; cdr3_length: 15; cdr3_aa: CASSSRHVSGNTIYF
v_call: TRBV13; cdr3_length: 13; cdr3_aa: CASSLARAGEAFF
v_call: TRBV18; cdr3_length: 13; cdr3_aa: CASSPPSTDTQYF
v_call: TRBV18; cdr3_length: 14; cdr3_aa: CASSPTGGGEKLFF
v_call: TRBV9; cdr3_length: 15; cdr3_aa: CASSVAPGLNTEAFF
v_call: TRBV5-6; cdr3_length: 18; cdr3_aa: CASSLGQGSDPSTDTQYF
v_call: TRBV6-5; cdr3_length: 13; cdr3_aa: CASSYNRETEAFF
v_call: TRBV18; cdr3_length: 17; cdr3_aa: CASSPPSGQFLNQPQHF
v_call: TRBV5-1; cdr3_length: 13; cdr3_aa: CASSNTGGTEAFF
v_call: TRBV28; cdr3_length: 13; cdr3_aa: CASSNSLYYGYTF
v_call: TRBV18; cdr3_length: 15; cdr3_aa: CASSPGTSGSYEQFF
v_call: TRBV3-1/TRBV3-2; cdr3_length: 15; cdr3_aa: CASSNTPGQSYGYTF
v_call: TRBV3-1/TRBV3-2; cdr3_length: 18; cdr3_aa: CASSQETLWGLTGHEQFF
v_call: TRBV30; cdr3_length: 14; cdr3_aa: CAWSVGGIPQPQHF
v_call: TRBV6-6; cdr3_length: 11; cdr3_aa: CASSYVDTQYF
v_call: TRBV7-7; cdr3_length: 16; cdr3_aa: CASRFGQRGAGYGYTF
v_call: TRBV5-1; cdr3_length: 13; cdr3_aa: CASSLVEAYGYTF
v_call: TRBV3-1/TRBV3-2; cdr3_length: 12; cdr3_aa: CASSQGSDTQYF
v_call: TRBV12-5; cdr3_length: 21; cdr3_aa: CASGLLRAVGTAPFAVREQYF
v_call: TRBV9; cdr3_length: 12; cdr3_aa: CASSVNSRELFF
v_call: TRBV18; cdr3_length: 16; cdr3_aa: CASSPLQGVVVNEQFF
v_call: TRBV5-4; cdr3_length: 16; cdr3_aa: CASSLGGGTGANVLTF
v_call: TRBV27; cdr3_length: 16; cdr3_aa: CASSPWTTRGFHEQYF
v_call: TRBV2; cdr3_length: 15; cdr3_aa: CASSAKGGGWETQYF
v_call: TRBV6-5; cdr3_length: 15; cdr3_aa: CASSYRTGVGNEQFF
v_call: TRBV24-1; cdr3_length: 11; cdr3_aa: CATGRSQPQHF
v_call: TRBV2; cdr3_length: 14; cdr3_aa: CASSEQGMNTEAFF
v_call: TRBV2; cdr3_length: 15; cdr3_aa: CASSAYRETNYGYTF
v_call: TRBV7-6; cdr3_length: 15; cdr3_aa: CASSLGGAGQETQYF
v_call: TRBV5-6; cdr3_length: 13; cdr3_aa: CASSRGFTSGAFF
v_call: TRBV12-5; cdr3_length: 15; cdr3_aa: CASGPRVGVNTEAFF
v_call: TRBV12-3/TRBV12-4; cdr3_length: 11; cdr3_aa: CASSRNYGYTF
v_call: TRBV3-1/TRBV3-2; cdr3_length: 12; cdr3_aa: CASSQLQETQYF
v_call: TRBV4-1; cdr3_length: 15; cdr3_aa: CASSQPVTGNTEAFF
v_call: TRBV28; cdr3_length: 14; cdr3_aa: CASSLTRGSSEQYF
v_call: TRBV28; cdr3_length: 16; cdr3_aa: CASSTPSGGGAYTQYF
v_call: TRBV6-4; cdr3_length: 13; cdr3_aa: CASKRLPNTEAFF
v_call: TRBV9; cdr3_length: 14; cdr3_aa: CASSVGGTINEQFF
v_call: TRBV7-2; cdr3_length: 14; cdr3_aa: CASRWTSGSYEQYF